This T cell receptor beta chain originates from a study of T cells after yellow fever vaccination. With regard to this clonotype: Its antigen is unidentified. This may stem from a read error, because a much larger clone lies one nucleotide away.

CDR1 is DFQATT and CDR2 is SNEGSKA in the germline V gene (reference sequence). CDR3 length equals 13 residues. V was pared by 1 base and J by 5 bases, with 9 bases between. Making TCR cDNA involved 5'RACE template switching, which added UMIs and a universal primer site. From the 5' RACE reads, TCRdb called clonotypes with MiXCR, one entry per CDR3 protein. The data hold roughly 120,000 distinct CDR3 sequences, with more than 7.5% observed a single time. Study-wide findings and caveats: Only a small proportion of the clonotypes turned up in both the CD4 and the CD8 compartments, likely arising from convergent recombination.

The clonotype originates from a man aged 30-40 years who received the YFV17D yellow fever vaccine. This chain connects TRBV20-1 to TRBJ2-1, with D uncertain. The specimen comprised CD8+ T cells sorted from PBMCs, sampled 45 days after the yellow fever booster vaccination. DNA of the CDR3: TGCAGTGCTAGAGGGACGTCGGACAATGAGCAGTTCTTC. Translating it yields CSARGTSDNEQFF.